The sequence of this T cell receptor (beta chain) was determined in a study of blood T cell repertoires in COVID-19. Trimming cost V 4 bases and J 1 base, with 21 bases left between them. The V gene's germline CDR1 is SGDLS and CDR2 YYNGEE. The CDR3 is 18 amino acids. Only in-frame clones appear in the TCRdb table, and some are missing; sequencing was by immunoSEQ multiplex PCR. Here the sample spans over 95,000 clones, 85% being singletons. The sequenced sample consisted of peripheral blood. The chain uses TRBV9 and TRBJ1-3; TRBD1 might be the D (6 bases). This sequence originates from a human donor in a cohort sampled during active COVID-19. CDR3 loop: CASSQQGSLLQSGNTIYF. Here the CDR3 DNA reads TGTGCCAGCAGCCAACAGGGTTCTCTCCTCCAATCTGGAAACACCATATATTTT.